A selection of T cell receptor beta chains follows, all from one sample in a study of human T cells and chemical hapten exposure. TCRdb reanalysed the RACE reads using MiXCR and keeps one entry per CDR3 protein. The table shows 240,000 or so distinct CDR3 sequences, with about 9% occurring only once. Source: whole blood, taken in connection with sensitization to the hapten diphenylcyclopropenone (DPC). These receptors all stem from a middle-aged woman with alopecia areata. Some clones in this sample may be carry-over from other donors' samples. Both conserved end residues are part of each CDR3. The D gene is left open where the match is weak. The size entry is marked missing in some rows and otherwise reads once, few, many or a size class.

j_call,clone_size,d_call,v_call,cdr3_nt,cdr3_aa
TRBJ2-1,few,TRBD1,TRBV4-3,TGCGCCAGCAGCCGGACCTTCCGGGACAGGGGTCTCAATGAGCAGTTCTTC,CASSRTFRDRGLNEQFF
TRBJ2-5,.,TRBD1,TRBV6-1,TGTGCCAGCAGTTTACAGGGGCCGGAAGAGACCCAGTACTTC,CASSLQGPEETQYF
TRBJ2-7,many,.,TRBV28,TGTGCCAGCAGTTTCTTACTAACCTACGAGCAGTACTTC,CASSFLLTYEQYF
TRBJ2-2,.,.,TRBV29-1,TGCAGCGTTGAAGAGTACTCCCACCGCGGGGAGCTGTTTTTT,CSVEEYSHRGELFF
TRBJ1-2,few,TRBD1,TRBV9,TGTGCCAGCAGTGCGGGACAGGGGGCCTTTGGCTACACCTTC,CASSAGQGAFGYTF
TRBJ2-7,.,TRBD1,TRBV4-2,TGTGCCAGCAGCTCCCGGGACAGGGGCTACGAGCAGTACTTC,CASSSRDRGYEQYF
TRBJ1-1,.,.,TRBV29-1,TGCAGCGTTGAACGGCAGTTGAGCACTGAAGCTTTCTTT,CSVERQLSTEAFF
TRBJ2-2,few,TRBD2,TRBV7-2,TGTGCCAGCAGCCCCCGTGGAGCGGGAGAATTTTCCGGGGAGCTGTTTTTT,CASSPRGAGEFSGELFF
TRBJ1-5,.,TRBD1,TRBV5-1,TGCGCCAGCAGCTTTTATGCCGACAGGGATCAGCCCCAGCATTTT,CASSFYADRDQPQHF
TRBJ1-4,many,TRBD1,TRBV10-3,TGTGCCATCAGTGCCGGACAGGGGAAGTTTCGACTGTTTTTT,CAISAGQGKFRLFF
TRBJ1-2,few,.,TRBV29-1,TGCAGCGTTGAAGGGACCAACTATGGCTACACCTTC,CSVEGTNYGYTF
TRBJ2-5,.,.,TRBV4-1,TGCGCCAGCAGCTCAGAACCGGGCCCCGACGGAGAGACCCAGTACTTC,CASSSEPGPDGETQYF
TRBJ2-2,few,.,TRBV5-1,TGCGCCAGCAGCTCTCTTGGGGGGAGCACCGGGGAGCTGTTTTTT,CASSSLGGSTGELFF
TRBJ2-1,many,.,TRBV6-2/TRBV6-3,TGTGCCAGCAGGAATGGTCTGAGGGGTACCAATGAGCAGTTCTTC,CASRNGLRGTNEQFF
TRBJ1-4,few,.,TRBV7-9,TGTGCCAGCAGCCCCACTCTTTGGCGGGGTGCCAATGAAAAACTGTTTTTT,CASSPTLWRGANEKLFF
TRBJ1-2,few,.,TRBV24-1,TGTGCCACCAGTTCGGAGGAGTCCTATGGCTACACCTTC,CATSSEESYGYTF
TRBJ2-6,.,.,TRBV14,TGTGCCAGCAGCCTCATTTCAATGGGCTCTGGGGCCAACGTCCTGACTTTC,CASSLISMGSGANVLTF
TRBJ2-7,.,TRBD2,TRBV20-1,TGCAGTGCCGCCGTTGGAGCGGGAGCTTACGAGCAGTACTTC,CSAAVGAGAYEQYF
TRBJ2-7,few,TRBD2,TRBV5-1,TGCGCCAGCAGCTTGGTGAGCGGGACCGCCTACGAGCAGTACTTC,CASSLVSGTAYEQYF
TRBJ1-6,many,.,TRBV6-6,TGTGCCAGCAGCCTACCCCAGCCACCCCTCCACTTT,CASSLPQPPLHF
TRBJ2-7,.,TRBD2,TRBV20-1,TGCAGTGCTAGATCCCCGGGACTAGCGATAGGCGAGCAGTACTTC,CSARSPGLAIGEQYF
TRBJ2-1,.,.,TRBV7-2,TGTGCCAGCAGCTTAGACCGGGATCTCTCCTACAATGAGCAGTTCTTC,CASSLDRDLSYNEQFF
TRBJ2-2,.,.,TRBV18,TGTGCCAGCTCACCCCCCAGGGGCGAAACCGGGGAGCTGTTTTTT,CASSPPRGETGELFF
TRBJ1-2,many,.,TRBV7-9,TGTGCCAGCAGCCCAGAGGTGGGGGCGGGCTACACCTTC,CASSPEVGAGYTF
TRBJ2-4,.,TRBD1,TRBV20-1,TGCAGTGCCCAGACAGGGGCCAAAAACATTCAGTACTTC,CSAQTGAKNIQYF
TRBJ1-3,few,.,TRBV12-3/TRBV12-4,TGTGCCAGCAGTTTAAACAGAGCCTCTGGAAACACCATATATTTT,CASSLNRASGNTIYF
TRBJ2-4,few,.,TRBV15,TGTGCCACCAGCACGGACGCCAAAAACATTCAGTACTTC,CATSTDAKNIQYF
TRBJ1-1,few,.,TRBV10-3,TGTGCCATCAGTGAGAGGGCAGGCCTGAACACTGAAGCTTTCTTT,CAISERAGLNTEAFF
TRBJ1-2,.,.,TRBV29-1,TGCAGCGCTAGAGGGGACGATGGCTACACCTTC,CSARGDDGYTF
TRBJ2-1,few,.,TRBV20-1,TGCAGTGCTACCTCTAGGTCGGGAAACGATGAGCAGTTCTTC,CSATSRSGNDEQFF
TRBJ2-6,.,.,TRBV24-1,TGTGCCACCAGTGGCTCTAACTCTGGGGCCAACGTCCTGACTTTC,CATSGSNSGANVLTF
TRBJ1-6,.,TRBD1,TRBV5-1,TGCGCCAGCAGCTCCGATAGGACAGGGAAAAATTCACCCCTCCACTTT,CASSSDRTGKNSPLHF
TRBJ2-5,.,.,TRBV7-2,TGTGCCAGCAGCGGCCGGGACTTCCAAGAGACCCAGTACTTC,CASSGRDFQETQYF
TRBJ2-1,few,.,TRBV6-1,TGTGCCAGCAGTGAATATTGGCGGGTCGGGAATGAGCAGTTCTTC,CASSEYWRVGNEQFF
TRBJ1-1,few,.,TRBV5-5,TGTGCCAGCAGCGCGGGACACCTCAACACTGAAGCTTTCTTT,CASSAGHLNTEAFF
TRBJ2-2,many,.,TRBV10-3,TGTGCCATCAGTCGGGACTCGAACACCGGGGAGCTGTTTTTT,CAISRDSNTGELFF
TRBJ2-4,many,TRBD2,TRBV7-2,TGTGCCAGCAGCTTAGTAGCTAGCGGGAGGGGGATTCAGTACTTC,CASSLVASGRGIQYF
TRBJ2-5,.,.,TRBV20-1,TGCAGTGTGACAAGCGTATACGAGACCCAGTACTTC,CSVTSVYETQYF
TRBJ2-1,few,.,TRBV6-5,TGTGCCAGCAGTTACATCCGAGCTGGAAACAATGAGCAGTTCTTC,CASSYIRAGNNEQFF
TRBJ1-1,many,.,TRBV7-2,TGTGCCAGCAGCTCGAACGGGGGGCCGAACACTGAAGCTTTCTTT,CASSSNGGPNTEAFF
TRBJ2-5,.,.,TRBV21-1,TGTGCCAGCAGCGCCCGAGGGACAGGGGGCGAAGAGACCCAGTACTTC,CASSARGTGGEETQYF
TRBJ2-5,many,.,TRBV7-2,TGTGCCAGCAGCTTAGGAGGGACGGAGACCCAGTACTTC,CASSLGGTETQYF